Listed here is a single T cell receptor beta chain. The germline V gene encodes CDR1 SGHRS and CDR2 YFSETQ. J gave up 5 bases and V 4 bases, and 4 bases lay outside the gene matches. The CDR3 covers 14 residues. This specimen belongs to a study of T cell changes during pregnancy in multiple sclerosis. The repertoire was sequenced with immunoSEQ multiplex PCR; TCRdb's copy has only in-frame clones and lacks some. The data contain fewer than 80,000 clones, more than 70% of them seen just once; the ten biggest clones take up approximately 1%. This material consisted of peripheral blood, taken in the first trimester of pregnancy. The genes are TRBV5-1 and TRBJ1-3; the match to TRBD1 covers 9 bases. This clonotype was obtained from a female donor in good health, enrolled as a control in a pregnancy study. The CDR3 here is CASSVGQGRNTIYF. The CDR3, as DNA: TGCGCCAGCAGCGTGGGACAGGGTAGAAACACCATATATTTT.